This TCR beta chain was identified during a study of blood T cell repertoires in COVID-19. In the study overall: The samples span acute and convalescent COVID-19 from the United States, Italy and Spain. The cDNA or gDNA used as material had been derived from T cells, B-cell-depleted T cells, or PBMCs.

The protocol was immunoSEQ multiplex PCR, while the TCRdb copy is restricted to in-frame clones and leaves out a portion. Seen here are around 60,000 clones, approximately 77% observed once, and the top ten hold approximately 5%. The Seattle patients, enrolled during active infection, were followed longitudinally. Deletions cut 1 base from V and 3 bases from J, with 13 bases between. Germline values: CDR1 LGHNA, CDR2 YSLEER. The CDR3 is 16 residues long. Material: peripheral blood. This TCR came from a woman aged 65 to 85 with COVID-19, enrolled during active disease. The gene calls are TRBV4-3 and TRBJ1-5; possible D gene TRBD1, 6 bases. The CDR3 loop is CASSQVRTGYNQPQHF. CDR3 nucleotides: TGCGCCAGCAGCCAAGTTCGAACAGGGTACAATCAGCCCCAGCATTTT.